Following are 6 T cell receptor beta chains from one sample sequenced in a study of CD8 T cells in Susac syndrome. An input of roughly 0.5 to 1 ug of RNA was subjected to reverse transcription using random hexamers. One entry per CDR3 protein, called by TCRdb with MiXCR from the immunoSEQ multiplex PCR reads. This sample yields around 200,000 distinct CDR3 sequences, of which roughly 94% are seen a single time; 0.082% belongs to the top ten. The sequencing sample was made of CD4+ T cells from PBMCs. These receptors all stem from a human donor with multiple sclerosis.

The V and J genes are TRBV20-1 and TRBJ2-2; D call uncertain. CDR3 length equals 14 residues. Germline CDR1 DFQATT, CDR2 SNEGSKA (reference sequence). Trimming removed 6 bases from V and 5 bases from J, with 16 bases in between. For the CDR3, the DNA is TGCAGTGCCTCGGACGGATCAAGGACCGGGGAGCTGTTTTTT. Protein product: CSASDGSRTGELFF.

The chain has TRBV7-2 and TRBJ2-1; D may be TRBD2 (6 bases). Germline V lookup: CDR1 SGHTA, CDR2 FQGNSA. CDR3 length: 14 residues. V lost 1 base and J lost 10, with 14 bases in between. Written as DNA, the CDR3 is TGTGCCAGCAGCTTAGTCGGTATGGGGGGAGAGCAGTTCTTC. It translates to CASSLVGMGGEQFF.

The chain joins TRBV9 to TRBJ2-7, with D unclear. CDR3 length equals 16 residues. CDR1 is SGDLS and CDR2 is YYNGEE in the germline V gene. V was cut by 2 bases and J by 0 bases, with 15 bases left in between. The chain's CDR3 is CASSVPPSSPSYEQYF. The CDR3 nucleotides read TGTGCCAGCAGCGTTCCCCCTTCGAGTCCCTCCTACGAGCAGTACTTC.

V is TRBV3-1 and J is TRBJ2-1, with TRBD2 as a possible D gene (6 bases). V was clipped by 4 bases and J by 9 bases, with 22 bases between them. The germline gives CDR1 LGHDT, CDR2 YNNKEL (reference sequence). The CDR3 has 16 residues. CDR3 sequence (DNA): TGTGCCAGCAGCCGAACCGCGGGGCCCCGGGGCGGTGAGCAGTTCTTC. The encoded protein is CASSRTAGPRGGEQFF.

J is TRBJ2-2 and V is TRBV9, with D perhaps TRBD1 (6 bases). The CDR3 length is 14 residues. V lost 2 bases and J 4 bases, leaving 9 bases between the germline ends. Germline CDR1 SGDLS, CDR2 YYNGEE. In DNA form, the CDR3 reads TGTGCCAGCAGCGTGGGACAACTCACCGGGGAGCTGTTTTTT. The encoded protein is CASSVGQLTGELFF.

The chain is built from TRBV29-1 and TRBJ2-4, with 7 bases matching TRBD2. CDR3 size: 12 residues. CDR1 SQVTM and CDR2 ANQGSEA come from the germline V gene. With 7 bases clipped from V and 9 bases from J, the junction kept 9 bases outside the gene matches. The CDR3 sequence: CSARAGEGIQYF. The DNA of the CDR3 is TGCAGCGCCAGAGCCGGGGAGGGCATTCAGTACTTC.